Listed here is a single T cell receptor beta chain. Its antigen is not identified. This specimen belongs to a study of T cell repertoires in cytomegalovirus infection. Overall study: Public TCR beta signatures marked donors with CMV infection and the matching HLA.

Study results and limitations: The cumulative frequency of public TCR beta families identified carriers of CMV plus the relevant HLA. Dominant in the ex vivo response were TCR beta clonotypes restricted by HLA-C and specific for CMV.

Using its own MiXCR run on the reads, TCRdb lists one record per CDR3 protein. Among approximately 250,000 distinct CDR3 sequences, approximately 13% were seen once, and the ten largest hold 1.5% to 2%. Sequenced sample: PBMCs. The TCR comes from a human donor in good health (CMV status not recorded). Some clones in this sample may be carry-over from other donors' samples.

CDR3 amino acids: CASRVLDGGYTF. The CDR3 DNA sequence: TGTGCCAGCAGGGTACTTGACGGTGGCTACACCTTC. The chain employs TRBV25-1 and TRBJ1-2; D gene uncertain. From germline, CDR1 is MGHDK and CDR2 SYGVNS. Deletions cut 6 bases from V and 7 bases from J, with 12 bases between. There are 12 residues in the CDR3.